This note documents a single T cell receptor (beta chain) sequence. Its antigen specificity is not known. Base qualities are missing; no much larger clone stands one base away. Germline trimming amounts to 5 bases on V and 3 bases on J, with 4 as the count of junction bases outside the gene matches. The CDR3 goes from the cysteine to the phenylalanine over 14 residues. This entry keeps only the CDR3 DNA: 42 bases, framed from base 1. Per the germline V gene (reference sequence), MNHEY is the CDR1 and SMNVEV is the CDR2. This entry belongs to a study of blood T cell repertoires in COVID-19 (dated by TCRdb to 2019 to 2021). In terms of the full investigation: Samples from collaborators originated in the United States, Italy and Spain and spanned both the acute and convalescent phases of COVID-19. Samples came from the ongoing ImmuneRACE study (first 160 participants) plus 1,254 subjects from 6 global collaborators. The dataset comprised deeply sampled blood TCRbeta repertoires from subjects exposed to, actively infected with, or recovered from COVID-19. The repertoires were made available in a free public database intended to serve as a resource for research on the immune response to SARS-CoV-2. Where HLA class I and class II types were available, the types were taken from metadata supplied by the sample provider, not from assay-based typing. The material from the prospective study consisted of cDNA or gDNA derived from T cells, B-cell-depleted T cells, or PBMCs. The sample metadata nearly always contained a de-identified subject ID, COVID-19 status, age in years and sex.

The investigation overall reported the following: Clinical and demographic metadata were provided uncurated, with the amount varying by source and participant.

TCRbeta CDR3 regions were amplified from genomic DNA using the immunoSEQ Assay, a bias-controlled multiplex PCR. Concerning the study's data processing: The number of nucleated cells in each sample was estimated from the amplification of reference gene primers within the assay. To quantify the absolute abundance of each unique TCRbeta CDR3 rearrangement, sequence reads were collapsed and filtered. For each sample, productive Simpson clonality was calculated as the square root of Simpson's diversity index over productive rearrangements. The table comes from immuneACCESS by way of TCRdb, which keeps in-frame sequences with V and J called. Part of the clones is missing from these tables; in studies checked, under half for an unresolved V gene and the rest for unknown reasons. That table gives V, J and clone size, and the DNA gave D and trimming. The sample data list 300,000 or so clones, and more than 80% of these were observed just once. Of the sample, approximately 1.2% falls within the top ten clones.

In the prospective study, participants were about 18 to 95 years old, resided in approximately 22 geographic areas of the United States, and were enrolled through a virtual design. In the prospective study, participants were assigned to cohorts based on the clinical history participants reported in a screening survey and a study questionnaire. For ImmuneRACE Cohort 3, a participant was defined as recovered based on two consecutive negative NP/OP PCR tests, clearance by a healthcare professional, or resolution of symptoms. Each participant in the prospective study had whole blood, serum and a nasopharyngeal or oropharyngeal swab collected by mobile phlebotomists. Over a roughly two-month period, participants in the prospective study had the option of providing additional blood draws and questionnaires. Prospective study blood samples were shipped either frozen or at room temperature before DNA extraction.

The sequencing sample was made of PBMCs or T cells enriched from blood (not recorded which). Recombination joined TRBV27 with TRBJ1-2; the junction holds 9 bases that match TRBD1. The receptor's source is a woman younger than 45 who had recovered from COVID-19. CDR3 loop: CASSPWDRDYGYTF. At the DNA level, the sequence is TGTGCCAGCAGTCCCTGGGACAGGGACTATGGCTACACCTTC.